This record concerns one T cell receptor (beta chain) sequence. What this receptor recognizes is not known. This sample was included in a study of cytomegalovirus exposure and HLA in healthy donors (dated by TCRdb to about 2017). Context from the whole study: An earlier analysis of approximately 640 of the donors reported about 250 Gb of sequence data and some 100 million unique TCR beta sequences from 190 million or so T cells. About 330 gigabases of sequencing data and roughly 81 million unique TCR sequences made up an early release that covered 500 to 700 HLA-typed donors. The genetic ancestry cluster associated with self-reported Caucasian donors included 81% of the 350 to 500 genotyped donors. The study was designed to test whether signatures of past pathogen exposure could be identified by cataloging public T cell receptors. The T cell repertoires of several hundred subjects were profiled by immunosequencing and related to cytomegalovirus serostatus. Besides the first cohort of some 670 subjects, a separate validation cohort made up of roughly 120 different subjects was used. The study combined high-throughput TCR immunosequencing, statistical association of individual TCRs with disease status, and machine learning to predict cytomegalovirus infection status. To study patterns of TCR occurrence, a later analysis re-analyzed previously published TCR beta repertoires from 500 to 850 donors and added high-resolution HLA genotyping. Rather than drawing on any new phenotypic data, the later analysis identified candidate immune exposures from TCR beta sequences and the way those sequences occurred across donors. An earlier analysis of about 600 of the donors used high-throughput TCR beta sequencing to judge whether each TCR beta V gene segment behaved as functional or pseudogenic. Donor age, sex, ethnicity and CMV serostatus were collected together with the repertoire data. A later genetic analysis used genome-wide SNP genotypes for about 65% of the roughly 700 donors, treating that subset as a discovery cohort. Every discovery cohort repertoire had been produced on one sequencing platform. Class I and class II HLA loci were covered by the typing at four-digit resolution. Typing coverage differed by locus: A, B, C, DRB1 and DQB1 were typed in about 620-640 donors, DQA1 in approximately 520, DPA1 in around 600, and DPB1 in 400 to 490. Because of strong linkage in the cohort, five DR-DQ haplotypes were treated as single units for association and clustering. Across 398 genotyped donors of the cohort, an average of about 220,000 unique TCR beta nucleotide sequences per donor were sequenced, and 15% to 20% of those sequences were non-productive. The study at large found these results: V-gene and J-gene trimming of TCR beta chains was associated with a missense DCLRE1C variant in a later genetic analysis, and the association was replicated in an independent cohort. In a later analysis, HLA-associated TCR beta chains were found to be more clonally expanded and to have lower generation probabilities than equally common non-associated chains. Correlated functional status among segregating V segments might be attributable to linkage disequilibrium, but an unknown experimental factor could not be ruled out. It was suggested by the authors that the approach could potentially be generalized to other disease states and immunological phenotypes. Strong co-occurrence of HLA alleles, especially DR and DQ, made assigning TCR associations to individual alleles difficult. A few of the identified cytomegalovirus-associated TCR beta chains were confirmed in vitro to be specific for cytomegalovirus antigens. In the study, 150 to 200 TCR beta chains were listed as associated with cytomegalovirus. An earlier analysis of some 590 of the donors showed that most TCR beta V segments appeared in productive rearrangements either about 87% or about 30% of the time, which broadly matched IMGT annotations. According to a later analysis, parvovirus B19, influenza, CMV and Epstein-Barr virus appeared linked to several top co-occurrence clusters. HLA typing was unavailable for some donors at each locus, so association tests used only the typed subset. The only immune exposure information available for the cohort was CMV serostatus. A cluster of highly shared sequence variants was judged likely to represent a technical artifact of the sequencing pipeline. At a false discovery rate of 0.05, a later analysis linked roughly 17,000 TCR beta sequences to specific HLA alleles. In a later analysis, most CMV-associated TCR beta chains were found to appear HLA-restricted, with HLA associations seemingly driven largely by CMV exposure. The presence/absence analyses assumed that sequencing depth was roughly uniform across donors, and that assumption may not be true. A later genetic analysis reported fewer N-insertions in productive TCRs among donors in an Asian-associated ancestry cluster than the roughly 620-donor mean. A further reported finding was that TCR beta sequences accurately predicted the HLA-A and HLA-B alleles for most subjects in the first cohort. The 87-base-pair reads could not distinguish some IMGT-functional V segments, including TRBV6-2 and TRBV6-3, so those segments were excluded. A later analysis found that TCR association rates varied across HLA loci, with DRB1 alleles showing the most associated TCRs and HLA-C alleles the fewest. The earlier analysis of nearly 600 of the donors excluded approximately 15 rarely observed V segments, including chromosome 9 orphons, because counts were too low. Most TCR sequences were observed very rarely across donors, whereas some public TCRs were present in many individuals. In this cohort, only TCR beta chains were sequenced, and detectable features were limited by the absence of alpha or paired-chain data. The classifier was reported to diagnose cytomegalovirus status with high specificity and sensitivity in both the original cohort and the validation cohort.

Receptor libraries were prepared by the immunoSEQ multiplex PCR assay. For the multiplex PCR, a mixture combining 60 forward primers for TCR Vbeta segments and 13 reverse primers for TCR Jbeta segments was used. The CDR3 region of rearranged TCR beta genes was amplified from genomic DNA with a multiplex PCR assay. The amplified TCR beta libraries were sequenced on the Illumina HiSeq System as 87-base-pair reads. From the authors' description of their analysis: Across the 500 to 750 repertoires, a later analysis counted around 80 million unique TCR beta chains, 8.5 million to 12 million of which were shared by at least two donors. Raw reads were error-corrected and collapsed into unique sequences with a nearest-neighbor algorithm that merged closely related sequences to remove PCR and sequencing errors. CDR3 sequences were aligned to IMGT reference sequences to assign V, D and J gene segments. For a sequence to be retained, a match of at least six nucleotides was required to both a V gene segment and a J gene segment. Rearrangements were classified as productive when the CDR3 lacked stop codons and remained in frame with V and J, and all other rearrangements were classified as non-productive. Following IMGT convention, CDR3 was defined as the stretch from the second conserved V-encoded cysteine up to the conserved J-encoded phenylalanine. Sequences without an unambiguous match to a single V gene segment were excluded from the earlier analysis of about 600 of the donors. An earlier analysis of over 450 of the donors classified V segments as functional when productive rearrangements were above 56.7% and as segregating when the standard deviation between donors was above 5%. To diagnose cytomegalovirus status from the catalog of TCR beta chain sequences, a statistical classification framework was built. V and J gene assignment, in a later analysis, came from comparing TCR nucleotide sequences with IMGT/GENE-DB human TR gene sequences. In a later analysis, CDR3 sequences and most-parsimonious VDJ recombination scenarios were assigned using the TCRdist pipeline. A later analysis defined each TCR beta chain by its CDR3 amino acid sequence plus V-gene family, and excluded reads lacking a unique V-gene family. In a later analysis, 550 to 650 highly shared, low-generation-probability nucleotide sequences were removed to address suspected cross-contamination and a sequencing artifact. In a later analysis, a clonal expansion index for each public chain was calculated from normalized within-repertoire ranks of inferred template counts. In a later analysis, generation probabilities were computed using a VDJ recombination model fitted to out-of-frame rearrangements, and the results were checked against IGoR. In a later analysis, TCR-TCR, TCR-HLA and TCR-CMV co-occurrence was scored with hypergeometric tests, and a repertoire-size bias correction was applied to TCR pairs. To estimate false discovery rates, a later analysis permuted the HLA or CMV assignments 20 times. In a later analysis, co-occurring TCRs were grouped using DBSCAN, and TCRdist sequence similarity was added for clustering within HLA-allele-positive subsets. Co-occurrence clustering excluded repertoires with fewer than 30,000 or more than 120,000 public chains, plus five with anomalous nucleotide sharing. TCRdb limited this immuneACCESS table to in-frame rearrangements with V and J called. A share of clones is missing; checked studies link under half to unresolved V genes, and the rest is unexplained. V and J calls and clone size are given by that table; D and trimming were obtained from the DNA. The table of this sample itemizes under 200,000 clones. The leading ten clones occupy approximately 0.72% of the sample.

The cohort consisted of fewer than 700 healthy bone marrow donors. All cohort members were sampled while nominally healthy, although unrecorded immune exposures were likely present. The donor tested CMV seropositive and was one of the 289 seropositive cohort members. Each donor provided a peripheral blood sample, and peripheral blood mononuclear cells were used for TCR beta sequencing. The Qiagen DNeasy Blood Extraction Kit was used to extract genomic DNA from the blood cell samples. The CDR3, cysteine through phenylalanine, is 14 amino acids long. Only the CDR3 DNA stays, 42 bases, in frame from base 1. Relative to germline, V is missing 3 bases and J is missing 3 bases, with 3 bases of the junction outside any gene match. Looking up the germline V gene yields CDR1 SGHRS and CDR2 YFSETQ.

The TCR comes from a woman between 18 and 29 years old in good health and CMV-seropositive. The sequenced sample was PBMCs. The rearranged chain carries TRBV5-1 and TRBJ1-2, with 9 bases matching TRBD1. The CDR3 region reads CASSWDRADYGYTF. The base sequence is TGCGCCAGCAGCTGGGACAGGGCGGACTATGGCTACACCTTC.